This entry concerns a single T cell receptor beta chain. Its matching antigen is unknown. The germline V gene has CDR1 LGHNT and CDR2 FRNRAP. This CDR3 is built from 14 residues. Trimming left V 1 base short and J 0 bases short, with 6 bases between. The data were obtained in a study of T cell responses to AZD1222 COVID-19 vaccine. Findings and caveats of the study: Females made up more of the donors, who were largely white British, and clonal diversity may have come out too low. Regions 160-218 and 743-854 held dominance among vaccine-associated CD4 TCRs, which spanned spike. Two AZD1222 doses significantly raised spike-specific TCR breadth and depth over controls.

Only in-frame clones appear in the TCRdb table, and some are missing; sequencing was by immunoSEQ multiplex PCR. The table includes approximately 120,000 clones, roughly 89% detected once. The V and J genes are TRBV12-5 and TRBJ1-1; D is unclear. This sample comprised peripheral blood, obtained on day 0 of AZD1222 vaccination. The sequence was obtained from an adult in good health. DNA for the CDR3: TGTGCTAGTGGTTTGGACCCTCTGAACACTGAAGCTTTCTTT. Translated: CASGLDPLNTEAFF. Complete variable domain (other parts from reference TRBV12-5 and TRBJ1-1): DARVTQTPRHKVTEMGQEVTMRCQPILGHNTVFWYRQTMMQGLELLAYFRNRAPLDDSGMPKDRFSAEMPDATLATLKIQPSEPRDSAVYFCASGLDPLNTEAFFGQGTRLTVV.